These 13 T cell receptor beta chains share one sample of origin, sequenced in a study of blood T cell repertoires in COVID-19. Method: immunoSEQ multiplex PCR; TCRdb's copy keeps in-frame clones and lacks some. The sample includes about 100,000 clones, 75% to 90% of them seen just once. Specimen: peripheral blood. These receptors all stem from a man in his fifties or sixties with acute or convalescent COVID-19.

The chain is built from TRBV10-1 and TRBJ2-1; 12 bases map to TRBD1. V gave up 5 bases and J gave up 10 bases; unmatched junction bases: 6. The CDR3 has 14 amino acids. Germline V CDR1 and CDR2: WNHNN, SYGVQD (reference sequence). The CDR3 spells CASSHGTGGREQFF. The CDR3 DNA is TGCGCCAGCAGTCACGGGACAGGGGGCAGGGAGCAGTTCTTC.

This chain connects TRBV4-1 to TRBJ1-2; D remains unclear. Germline loops: CDR1 MGHRA, CDR2 YSYEKL. V was shortened by 0 bases and J by 1 base, with 9 bases between the two germline ends. This CDR3 has 15 residues. CDR3 sequence: CASSQESGFNYGYTF. DNA for the CDR3: TGCGCCAGCAGCCAAGAATCGGGTTTTAACTATGGCTACACCTTC.

This chain connects TRBV12-1 to TRBJ2-3; TRBD1 is taken as the D call from the table, unchecked against the DNA. TRBV12-1 is a pseudogene segment. CDR3 size: 15 residues. As DNA, the CDR3 is TGTGCCAGCAGCAGAACAGGGTCCAGCACAGATACGCAGTATTTT. This translates into CASSRTGSSTDTQYF.

The count of this clone is one. This rearrangement joins TRBV19 to TRBJ1-2; D unclear. Germline CDR1 LNHDA, CDR2 SQIVND (reference sequence). V was cut by 2 bases and J by 5 bases, with 18 bases left in between. The CDR3 extends over 16 amino acids. The CDR3 nucleotides read TGTGCCAGTAGTATATCGTACAGCCCAATATCGTATGGCTACACCTTC. This codes for CASSISYSPISYGYTF.

This chain uses TRBV2 with TRBJ1-1; 9 nucleotides match TRBD1. J lost 4 bases, V lost 6 bases, and 3 bases had no gene match. CDR3 length: 13 residues. Germline values: CDR1 SNHLY, CDR2 FYNNEI. The CDR3 sequence is CASRLTGGTEAFF. The CDR3 bases are TGTGCCAGCAGACTGACAGGGGGCACTGAAGCTTTCTTT.

This chain links TRBV3-1 (or the pseudogene TRBV3-2) with TRBJ2-1, with TRBD1 matching over 10 bases. Per the germline V gene, CDR1 is LGHDT and CDR2 is YNNKEL (reference sequence). With V trimmed by 4 bases and J by 6 bases, 9 bases remained unmatched. This CDR3 comprises 16 residues. CDR3 protein: CASSRPDRGCSNEQFF. DNA of the CDR3: TGTGCCAGCAGCCGGCCGGACAGGGGGTGTTCCAATGAGCAGTTCTTC.

This clone has only a few counts. The V call is TRBV28, the J call TRBJ1-4; D ambiguous. Germline V gives CDR1 MDHEN, CDR2 SYDVKM. Trimming took off 4 bases at V and 7 bases at J, with 13 bases between the two ends. This CDR3 contains 14 residues. Here the CDR3 DNA reads TGTGCCAGCAGTTACCCCCATAGCGGTGAAAAACTGTTTTTT. Its protein product is CASSYPHSGEKLFF.

The rearrangement links TRBV24-1 to TRBJ2-3; D may be TRBD2 (7 bases). In germline, CDR1 is KGHDR, CDR2 SFDVKD. Between the trimmed V and J ends, which lost 10 bases and 2 bases, there was a span of 18 bases. The CDR3 loop spans 15 amino acids. The CDR3 loop reads CATQLGGGSTDTQYF. The DNA for the CDR3 is TGTGCCACGCAACTTGGGGGGGGCTCCACAGATACGCAGTATTTT.

The chain carries TRBV7-8 and TRBJ2-6; D is undetermined. V was pared by 8 bases and J by 4 bases, with 9 bases between. Germline V CDR1 and CDR2: SGHVS, FQNEAQ. The CDR3 sequence is 13 residues long. CDR3 DNA sequence: TGTGCCAGCGACATGGCGGGGGCCAACGTCCTGACTTTC. Residues: CASDMAGANVLTF.

The chain links TRBV19 to TRBJ1-3, with 7 bases aligning to TRBD1. Trimming took 4 bases from V and 3 from J; bases not matched to a gene: 3. CDR1 and CDR2 from the germline V gene are LNHDA and SQIVND (reference sequence). This CDR3 region has 14 residues. CDR3 DNA sequence: TGTGCCAGTAGTACGACAGGGCTTGGAAACACCATATATTTT. The encoded protein is CASSTTGLGNTIYF.

This chain joins TRBV25-1 and TRBJ1-3; tentatively, D is TRBD1 (5 bases). Per the germline V gene, CDR1 is MGHDK and CDR2 is SYGVNS. V was shortened by 5 bases and J by 0 bases, with 11 bases between the two germline ends. The CDR3 totals 15 residues. CDR3 loop: CASSRDSYSGNTIYF. In DNA form, the CDR3 reads TGTGCCAGCAGTAGGGACTCCTACTCTGGAAACACCATATATTTT. The variable domain in full, completed from reference TRBV25-1 and TRBJ1-3, reads EADIYQTPRYLVIGTGKKITLECSQTMGHDKMYWYQQDPGMELHLIHYSYGVNSTEKGDLSSESTVSRIRTEHFPLTLESARPSHTSQYLCASSRDSYSGNTIYFGEGSWLTVV.

The rearrangement uses TRBV27 and TRBJ2-1; 15 bases map to TRBD2. The germline V gene encodes CDR1 MNHEY and CDR2 SMNVEV (reference sequence). The CDR3 loop spans 15 amino acids. With 7 bases clipped from V and 7 bases from J, the junction kept 5 bases outside the gene matches. CDR3 amino acids: CASTWTSGRANEQFF. Here the CDR3 DNA reads TGTGCCAGCACTTGGACTAGCGGGAGGGCGAATGAGCAGTTCTTC.

This chain joins TRBV19 and TRBJ2-5; 11 bases fit TRBD2. V lost 2 bases to trimming and J lost 5 bases; unmatched junction nucleotides: 7. This CDR3 is built from 16 residues. CDR1 is LNHDA and CDR2 is SQIVND in the germline V gene (reference sequence). The CDR3 bases are TGTGCCAGTAGTATAATAGCGGGGGGGCGATCGGAGACCCAGTACTTC. Its translation: CASSIIAGGRSETQYF.